A selection of T cell receptor beta chains follows, all from one sample in a study of cytomegalovirus exposure and HLA in healthy donors. Clones were sequenced by immunoSEQ multiplex PCR, and TCRdb holds only the in-frame ones, with some missing. The sample shows fewer than 150,000 clones, 65% to 75% of them seen only once. Sequencing was done on a sample of PBMCs. The receptors derive from a woman aged 45-65 years in good health and CMV-seropositive. Both conserved end residues are part of each CDR3. The D gene is left open where the match is weak. Only some rows state a clone size, as once, few, many or a class for expanded clones.

>TRBJ2-1|.|few|TRBV11-2
CASSLGRYNEQFF
TGTGCCAGCAGCTTAGGGCGGTACAATGAGCAGTTCTTC
>TRBJ1-1|TRBD1|.|TRBV27
CASTKTGGINTEAFF
TGTGCCAGCACGAAAACAGGGGGCATCAACACTGAAGCTTTCTTT
>TRBJ1-6|TRBD1|.|TRBV6-4
CASSPGQENSPLHF
TGTGCCAGCAGTCCGGGACAGGAGAATTCACCCCTCCACTTT
>TRBJ2-3|.|.|TRBV5-1
CASSSTNPSTDTQYF
TGCGCCAGCAGCTCGACTAACCCTAGCACAGATACGCAGTATTTT
>TRBJ2-3|TRBD1|.|TRBV2
CASMTGGRTDTQYF
TGTGCCAGCATGACAGGGGGCCGGACAGATACGCAGTATTTT
>TRBJ2-3|TRBD2|.|TRBV7-2
CASSLGLAGNTQYF
TGTGCCAGCAGCTTGGGACTAGCGGGAAATACGCAGTATTTT
>TRBJ1-2|TRBD1|.|TRBV5-6
CASSTGTGVGDYGYTF
TGTGCCAGCTCCACCGGGACAGGGGTCGGAGACTATGGCTACACCTTC
>TRBJ2-3|.|.|TRBV4-2
CASSPRSLGEGTDTQYF
TGTGCCAGCAGCCCCCGTTCTTTAGGCGAGGGCACAGATACGCAGTATTTT
>TRBJ2-2|.|.|TRBV5-1
CASSLSRVAGELFF
TGCGCCAGCAGCCTGTCGCGGGTAGCCGGGGAGCTGTTTTTT
>TRBJ2-5|.|.|TRBV30
CAWNQQETQYF
TGTGCCTGGAACCAGCAAGAGACCCAGTACTTC
>TRBJ1-4|.|few|TRBV7-9
CASSSRDTGEKLFF
TGTGCCAGCAGCTCCCGGGACACAGGTGAAAAACTGTTTTTT
>TRBJ1-1|.|.|TRBV30
CAWTTDGNTEAFF
TGTGCCTGGACAACAGACGGGAACACTGAAGCTTTCTTT
>TRBJ2-5|.|.|TRBV6-6
CASSYRGETQYF
TGTGCCAGTAGTTATCGGGGGGAGACCCAGTACTTC
>TRBJ1-1|.|.|TRBV7-9
CSSSLGGVEAFF
TGTTCCAGCAGCTTAGGAGGCGTTGAAGCTTTCTTT
>TRBJ2-5|.|.|TRBV19
CATASRRQETQYF
TGTGCCACCGCGTCAAGGAGGCAAGAGACCCAGTACTTC
>TRBJ2-2|.|.|TRBV10-1
CASSPSLGELFF
TGCGCCAGCAGTCCTAGTCTCGGGGAGCTGTTTTTT
>TRBJ2-3|TRBD1|.|TRBV5-1
CASGATGFNTDTQYF
TGCGCCAGCGGGGCGACAGGGTTCAACACAGATACGCAGTATTTT
>TRBJ1-6|.|.|TRBV6-5
CASRGVGQGNSPLHF
TGTGCCAGCAGGGGGGTGGGGCAGGGGAATTCACCCCTCCACTTT
>TRBJ2-2|TRBD1|few|TRBV18
CASSPTWTGAGELFF
TGTGCCAGCTCACCTACGTGGACAGGGGCCGGGGAGCTGTTTTTT
>TRBJ2-1|TRBD2|.|TRBV2
CASSVGGGNNEQFF
TGTGCCAGCAGTGTGGGCGGGGGGAACAATGAGCAGTTCTTC
>TRBJ2-2|.|few|TRBV4-1
CASSQRDRNTGELFF
TGCGCCAGCAGCCAGAGAGACAGGAACACCGGGGAGCTGTTTTTT
>TRBJ1-2|.|.|TRBV5-8
CASSLGLDGYTF
TGTGCCAGCAGCTTGGGACTGGATGGCTACACCTTC
>TRBJ1-6|.|.|TRBV13
CASSLGRGVSPLHF
TGTGCCAGCAGCCTGGGCAGGGGAGTATCCCCCCTCCACTTT
>TRBJ2-7|.|few|TRBV5-4
CASSSPGGGEQYF
TGTGCCAGCAGCTCTCCCGGGGGAGGCGAGCAGTACTTC
>TRBJ1-1|.|.|TRBV19
CASSSSGVSRAFF
TGTGCCAGTAGCTCCTCAGGGGTATCGCGGGCTTTCTTT
>TRBJ1-1|TRBD1|.|TRBV5-4
CSSSLETGVNTEAFF
TGTTCCAGCAGCTTGGAGACAGGGGTGAACACTGAAGCTTTCTTT
>TRBJ2-3|.|.|TRBV19
CASSIDRVSTDTQYF
TGTGCCAGTAGTATAGATCGAGTCAGCACAGATACGCAGTATTTT
>TRBJ2-7|TRBD1|.|TRBV18
CASSPRGQGEGEQYF
TGTGCCAGCTCACCGAGAGGTCAGGGGGAAGGCGAGCAGTACTTC
>TRBJ1-5|.|.|TRBV19
CASKRVDYSNQPQHF
TGTGCCAGTAAAAGGGTAGACTATAGCAATCAGCCCCAGCATTTT
>TRBJ1-2|.|few|TRBV5-6
CASSLTQGGSYGYTF
TGTGCCAGCAGCTTAACCCAAGGTGGGAGCTATGGCTACACCTTC
>TRBJ2-1|TRBD1|.|TRBV16
CASSRDRGNEQFF
TGTGCCAGCAGCCGTGACAGGGGGAATGAGCAGTTCTTC
>TRBJ1-6|.|once|TRBV5-4
CASSLEQGRNSPLHF
TGTGCCAGCAGCCTCGAACAGGGACGGAATTCACCCCTCCACTTT
>TRBJ1-1|.|.|TRBV6-6
CASRRGGDTEAFF
TGTGCCAGCAGGAGAGGGGGAGACACTGAAGCTTTCTTT